These 2 T cell receptor beta chains share one sample of origin, sequenced in a study of CD8+ T cells in alopecia areata. RNA, once extracted, was reverse transcribed into cDNA for use as the sequencing template. Profiled with immunoSEQ multiplex PCR; TCRdb holds only in-frame clones, not every one. The sample records 89,000 or so clones, 51% being singletons. Sequenced sample: NKG2D-high CD8+ T cells sorted from blood. The receptors originated from a human donor with alopecia areata.

The J gene is TRBJ1-2, the V gene TRBV21-1; the table's D call of TRBD1 was not tested on the DNA. TRBV21-1 is a known pseudogene. The CDR3 covers 16 residues. The DNA of the CDR3 is TGTGCCAGCAGCAAAGATAGGGGACAGGGGTGCTATGGCTACACCTTC. This codes for CASSKDRGQGCYGYTF.

This clone was counted a single time. The chain uses TRBV5-4 and TRBJ2-3; 12 nucleotides agree with TRBD2. With 4 bases clipped from V and 0 bases from J, the junction kept 9 bases outside the gene matches. The CDR3 loop spans 18 amino acids. CDR1 and CDR2 (germline): SGHNT, YYREEE (reference sequence). The CDR3 protein is CASSERRLAGVSTDTQYF. CDR3 in DNA: TGTGCCAGCAGCGAGCGAAGACTAGCGGGGGTCAGCACAGATACGCAGTATTTT.